One sample yielded the 22 T cell receptor beta chains listed below, sequenced in a study of CD8 T cells in Susac syndrome. RNA amounts of about 0.45 to 1 ug underwent reverse transcription with random hexamers. TCRdb passed the immunoSEQ multiplex PCR reads through MiXCR, listing each CDR3 protein once. The repertoire holds 250,000 to 350,000 distinct CDR3 sequences, roughly 94% seen once, with 0.065% in the top ten. Sequenced material: CD4+ T cells from PBMCs. Source of these receptors: a human donor with multiple sclerosis.

This chain links TRBV7-2 with TRBJ1-2; TRBD1 agrees at 9 bases. J lost 0 bases, V lost 4 bases, and 3 bases had no gene match. This CDR3 has 15 residues. CDR1 is SGHTA, CDR2 FQGNSA, per germline. CDR3: CASSWGTGTNYGYTF. The CDR3 coding sequence is TGTGCCAGCAGCTGGGGGACAGGGACTAACTATGGCTACACCTTC.

The table lists this clonotype with a count of one. The chain has TRBV18 and TRBJ1-4, with D maybe TRBD1 (5 bases). Germline CDR1 reads KGHSH; CDR2 reads LQKENI. V lost 6 bases, J lost 5 bases, and 13 bases lay in between. The CDR3 runs 14 residues. In DNA form, the CDR3 reads TGTGCCAGCTCCCAGACCTACAGGAATGAAAAACTGTTTTTT. This sequence encodes CASSQTYRNEKLFF.

This sequence joins TRBV4-1 and TRBJ2-6; a possible D gene is TRBD1 (5 bases). Germline V gives CDR1 MGHRA, CDR2 YSYEKL. Deletions cut 2 bases from V and 0 bases from J, with 11 bases between. The CDR3 totals 17 residues. The CDR3 DNA sequence: TGCGCCAGCAGCCAATTAGGGGCAACCTCTGGGGCCAACGTCCTGACTTTC. This translates into CASSQLGATSGANVLTF.

This chain connects TRBV6-4 to TRBJ2-1; D assignment may be TRBD1 or TRBD2 (7 bases each). Germline V gene sequence: CDR1 MRHNA, CDR2 SNTAGT. The CDR3 has 15 residues. Trimming left V 6 bases short and J 8 bases short, with 20 bases between. CDR3 DNA sequence: TGTGCCAGCAGAGAGACAGGGAGGGGATACGATGAGCAGTTCTTC. It encodes CASRETGRGYDEQFF.

The gene calls are TRBV27 and TRBJ2-1, with 14 bases fitting TRBD2. Germline values: CDR1 MNHEY, CDR2 SMNVEV (reference sequence). The J segment lost 4 bases and the V segment lost 5 bases, leaving 10 bases of the junction unmatched. The CDR3 contains 18 residues. The CDR3: CASSTHGTSGGRYNEQFF. Here the CDR3 DNA reads TGTGCCAGCAGTACCCACGGGACTAGCGGGGGACGTTACAATGAGCAGTTCTTC.

This clonotype showed up just once. The chain is built from TRBV15 and TRBJ1-5; perhaps TRBD1 as D (5 bases). The CDR3 spans 18 residues. The germline V gene has CDR1 LNHNV and CDR2 YYDKDF (reference sequence). V was trimmed by 1 base and J by 5 bases, leaving 21 bases between them. As DNA, the CDR3 is TGTGCCACCAGCAGAGGAAGGGGCCCATACAAAGGTTATCAGCCCCAGCATTTT. This encodes CATSRGRGPYKGYQPQHF.

This chain links TRBV7-9 with TRBJ2-1; TRBD2 might be the D (6 bases). This CDR3 has 17 residues. With 7 bases removed from V and 0 bases from J, the gap between germline ends came to 19 bases. Germline V CDR1 and CDR2: SEHNR, FQNEAQ (reference sequence). The CDR3 nucleotides are TGTGCCAGCAACCCCCATGTCCGGGAGCCCTCCTACAATGAGCAGTTCTTC. Translating it yields CASNPHVREPSYNEQFF.

The chain carries TRBV2 and TRBJ2-1; the match to TRBD2 covers 9 bases. Germline lookup yields CDR1 SNHLY and CDR2 FYNNEI. The CDR3 extends over 15 amino acids. With V trimmed by 6 bases and J by 6 bases, 9 bases remained unmatched. The DNA for the CDR3 is TGTGCCAGCAGAATGGGACTAGCTCGTAGCAATGAGCAGTTCTTC. Its protein product is CASRMGLARSNEQFF.

The chain carries TRBV12-3 or TRBV12-4 and TRBJ2-7; TRBD2 aligns across 8 bases. The length of the CDR3 is 15 residues. Trimming at V came to 3 bases and at J to 0 bases, leaving 4 bases not matched to a gene. The CDR3 sequence: CASSLAAGASYEQYF. CDR3 nucleotides: TGTGCCAGCAGTTTGGCAGCGGGGGCCTCCTACGAGCAGTACTTC.

The chain's CDR3 is CASRFPGQGESGYTF. In DNA, the CDR3 is TGTGCCAGCAGGTTTCCGGGACAGGGAGAATCCGGCTACACCTTC. V is TRBV6-7 and J is TRBJ1-2; 9 bases are a match to TRBD1. TRBV6-7 is sorted into the ORF group, with uncertain function. J was trimmed by 8 bases and V by 6 bases; bases with no gene match: 13. CDR3 length: 15 residues.

In its sample, this clonotype was seen once. The J gene is TRBJ2-3, the V gene TRBV12-3 or TRBV12-4, with TRBD2 identical over 8 bases. The CDR3 totals 14 residues. J lost 5 bases, V lost 5 bases, and 6 bases had no gene match. CDR3 coding DNA: TGTGCCAGCAGTGAGAGCGGGGGTAGAGATACGCAGTATTTT. Residues: CASSESGGRDTQYF.

The chain joins TRBV6-2 or TRBV6-3 to TRBJ2-1; a weak D match, TRBD2 (5 bases). With 7 bases removed from V and 2 bases from J, the gap between germline ends came to 15 bases. CDR1 and CDR2 from the germline V gene are MNHEY and SVGEGT. This CDR3 comprises 15 residues. The CDR3 region is CASTPPGLPYNEQFF. CDR3 DNA sequence: TGTGCCAGCACGCCCCCCGGACTTCCCTACAATGAGCAGTTCTTC.

V and J are TRBV11-2 and TRBJ1-3; D is ambiguous. This CDR3 is built from 12 residues. Trimming removed 5 bases from V and 8 bases from J, with 10 bases in between. CDR1 SGHAT and CDR2 FQNNGV come from the germline V gene. The CDR3 spells CASSPQRDTIYF. The CDR3 nucleotides read TGTGCCAGCAGCCCTCAGCGGGACACCATATATTTT.

The V call is TRBV18, the J call TRBJ1-1, with 7 bases lining up with TRBD1. The ends lost 0 bases at V and 2 bases at J; junction bases unmatched: 6. There are 16 residues in the CDR3. Germline CDR1 reads KGHSH; CDR2 reads LQKENI. The DNA of the CDR3 is TGTGCCAGCTCACCACCCGGGACAGCACTTAACACTGAAGCTTTCTTT. It translates to CASSPPGTALNTEAFF.

There are a few counts of this clonotype. V usage is TRBV7-9 and J usage is TRBJ2-1, with a possible D match to TRBD2 (5 bases). The CDR3 runs 14 residues. Trimming cost V 0 bases and J 6 bases, with 9 bases left between them. Germline V lookup: CDR1 SEHNR, CDR2 FQNEAQ (reference sequence). CDR3 in amino acids: CASSLARTSNEQFF. CDR3 nucleotides: TGTGCCAGCAGCTTAGCCCGGACTTCCAATGAGCAGTTCTTC.

The V and J genes are TRBV7-6 and TRBJ2-1; 12 bases match TRBD2. The length of the CDR3 is 18 residues. The germline gives CDR1 SGHVS, CDR2 FNYEAQ. The V and J ends lost 5 bases and 4 bases, in that order; junction bases with no gene match: 12. The CDR3 coding sequence is TGTGCCAGCAGCCCATTAGGACTAGCGGGACACCCTTACAATGAGCAGTTCTTC. Its translation is CASSPLGLAGHPYNEQFF.

The genes are TRBV20-1 and TRBJ2-1; TRBD2 matches at 12 bases. Losses at the gene ends were 6 bases for V and 4 bases for J; bases not matched to a gene: 4. Germline CDR1 and CDR2: DFQATT and SNEGSKA (reference sequence). This CDR3 spans 14 amino acids. The CDR3 loop reads CSAPSGRVYNEQFF. The CDR3 nucleotides read TGCAGTGCCCCTAGCGGGAGGGTGTACAATGAGCAGTTCTTC.

The chain combines TRBV24-1 with TRBJ2-1; the D gene could be TRBD1 or TRBD2 (7 bases each). Germline CDR1 is KGHDR and CDR2 is SFDVKD. CDR3 length: 14 amino acids. The V and J ends lost 9 bases and 7 bases respectively, with 18 bases between them. CDR3 bases: TGTGCCACCGGGACTACGACAGGGCGGAATGAGCAGTTCTTC. Translating gives CATGTTTGRNEQFF.

The genes are TRBV3-1 and TRBJ2-5; D is undetermined. This CDR3 has 12 amino acids. The germline V and J ends were trimmed by 2 bases and 5 bases, with 6 bases remaining between them. Germline V lookup: CDR1 LGHDT, CDR2 YNNKEL (reference sequence). Here the CDR3 DNA reads TGTGCCAGCAGCCAAACTATTGAGACCCAGTACTTC. The encoded protein is CASSQTIETQYF.

V is TRBV7-9 and J is TRBJ1-4; TRBD1 matches at 7 bases. Per the germline V gene, CDR1 is SEHNR and CDR2 is FQNEAQ (reference sequence). Trimming took 6 bases from V and 7 from J; bases not matched to a gene: 8. The CDR3 extends over 14 amino acids. CDR3 coding DNA: TGTGCCAGCAGACCGGGGACAGCGGGTGAAAAACTGTTTTTT. Amino acid sequence: CASRPGTAGEKLFF.

The chain employs TRBV7-9 and TRBJ2-1; D may be TRBD2 (6 bases). V was clipped by 8 bases and J by 6 bases, with 23 bases between them. The length of the CDR3 is 16 residues. CDR1 is SEHNR and CDR2 is FQNEAQ in the germline V gene (reference sequence). The CDR3, as DNA: TGTGCCAGCCTTATCGTAACGGCGGGAAAGATCAATGAGCAGTTCTTC. As protein: CASLIVTAGKINEQFF.

The rearrangement links TRBV30 to TRBJ2-7; tentatively, D is TRBD2 (6 bases). This CDR3 region has 13 residues. Germline lookup yields CDR1 GTSNPN and CDR2 SVGIG (reference sequence). The germline V and J ends were trimmed by 5 bases and 6 bases, with 17 bases remaining between them. CDR3 sequence (DNA): TGTGCCTGGGGGGAGACGGGAGTCTTCGAGCAGTACTTC. It codes for CAWGETGVFEQYF.